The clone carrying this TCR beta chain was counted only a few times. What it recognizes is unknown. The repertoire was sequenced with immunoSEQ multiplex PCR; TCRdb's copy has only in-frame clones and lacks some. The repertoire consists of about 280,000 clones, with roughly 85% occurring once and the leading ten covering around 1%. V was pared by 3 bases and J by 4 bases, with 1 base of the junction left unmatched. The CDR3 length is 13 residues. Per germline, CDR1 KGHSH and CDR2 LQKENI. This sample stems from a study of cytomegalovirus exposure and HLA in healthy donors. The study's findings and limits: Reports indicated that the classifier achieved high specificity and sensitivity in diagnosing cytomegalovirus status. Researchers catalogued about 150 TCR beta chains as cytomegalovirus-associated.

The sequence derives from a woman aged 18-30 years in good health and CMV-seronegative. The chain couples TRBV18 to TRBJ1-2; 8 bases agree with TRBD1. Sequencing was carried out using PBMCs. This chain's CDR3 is CASSPDRGYGYTF. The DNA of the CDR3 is TGTGCCAGCTCACCCGACAGGGGCTATGGCTACACCTTC.